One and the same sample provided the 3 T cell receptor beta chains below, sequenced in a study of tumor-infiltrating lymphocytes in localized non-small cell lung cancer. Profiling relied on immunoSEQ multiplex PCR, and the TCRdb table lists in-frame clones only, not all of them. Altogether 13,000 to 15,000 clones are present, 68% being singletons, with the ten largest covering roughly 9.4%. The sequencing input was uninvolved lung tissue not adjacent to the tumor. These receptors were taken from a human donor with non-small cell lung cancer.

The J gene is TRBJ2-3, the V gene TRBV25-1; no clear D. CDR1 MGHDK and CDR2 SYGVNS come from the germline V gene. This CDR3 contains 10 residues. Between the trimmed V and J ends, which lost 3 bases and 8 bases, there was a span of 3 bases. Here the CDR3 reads CASSERTQYF. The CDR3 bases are TGTGCCAGCAGTGAGCGTACGCAGTATTTT.

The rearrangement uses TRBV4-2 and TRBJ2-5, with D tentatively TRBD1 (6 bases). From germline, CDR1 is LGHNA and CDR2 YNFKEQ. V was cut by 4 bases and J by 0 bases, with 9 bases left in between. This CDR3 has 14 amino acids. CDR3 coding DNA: TGTGCCAGCAGCCCCAGGACAGACCAAGAGACCCAGTACTTC. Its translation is CASSPRTDQETQYF.

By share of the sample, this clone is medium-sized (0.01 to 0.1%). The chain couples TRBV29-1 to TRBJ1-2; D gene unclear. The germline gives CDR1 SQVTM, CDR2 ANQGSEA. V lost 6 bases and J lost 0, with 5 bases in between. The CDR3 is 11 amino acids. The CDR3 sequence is CSVRANYGYTF. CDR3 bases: TGCAGCGTCCGAGCTAACTATGGCTACACCTTC.